Each of the 22 T cell receptor beta chains below was sequenced from the same sample in a study of radiotherapy plus CTLA-4 blockade in lung cancer. Assay used: immunoSEQ multiplex PCR; TCRdb lists only in-frame clones, some missing. The data show approximately 89,000 clones, over 70% seen once. Sequencing was performed on peripheral blood, taken from a patient treated with radiotherapy plus ipilimumab. These receptors originate from a human donor with non-small cell lung cancer who had a partial response to radiotherapy plus ipilimumab. Some clones in this sample may be carry-over from other donors' samples.

This chain connects TRBV7-2 to TRBJ2-7; maybe TRBD2 (5 bases). The germline V and J ends were trimmed by 5 bases and 1 base, with 15 bases remaining between them. Per the germline V gene, CDR1 is SGHTA and CDR2 is FQGNSA. The CDR3 sequence is 15 residues long. As DNA, the CDR3 is TGTGCCAGCAGCCCCCTCCCTAGCAGTTCCTACGAGCAGTACTTC. It yields the protein CASSPLPSSSYEQYF. Using reference TRBV7-2 and TRBJ2-7 for the parts outside the CDR3, the full variable domain is GAGVSQSPSNKVTEKGKDVELRCDPISGHTALYWYRQSLGQGLEFLIYFQGNSAPDKSGLPSDRFSAERTGGSVSTLTIQRTQQEDSAVYLCASSPLPSSSYEQYFGPGTRLTVT.

This clone was seen a handful of times. The chain employs TRBV28 and TRBJ2-7, with D possibly matching TRBD2 (6 bases). In germline, CDR1 is MDHEN, CDR2 SYDVKM. Trimming removed 1 base from V and 2 bases from J, with 12 bases in between. CDR3 size: 15 residues. Here the CDR3 reads CASSLLGSGAYEQYF. The CDR3 DNA is TGTGCCAGCAGTTTATTGGGTAGCGGAGCCTACGAGCAGTACTTC.

The chain employs TRBV19 and TRBJ1-5; the D is unclear. Per germline, CDR1 LNHDA and CDR2 SQIVND (reference sequence). V lost 6 bases to trimming and J lost 0 bases, with 18 bases between them. The CDR3 consists of 17 residues. CDR3 nucleotide sequence: TGTGCCAGTAGCCAATACCTGCGGGGTAATAGCAATCAGCCCCAGCATTTT. Encoded protein: CASSQYLRGNSNQPQHF.

The chain links TRBV18 to TRBJ2-7, with D possibly TRBD2 on 5 matching bases. V was pared by 5 bases and J by 1 base, with 9 bases between. The CDR3 has 13 amino acids. Per the germline V gene, CDR1 is KGHSH and CDR2 is LQKENI. The CDR3 reads CASSETISYEQYF. The CDR3, as DNA: TGTGCCAGCTCAGAGACTATATCCTACGAGCAGTACTTC.

This sequence joins TRBV4-1 and TRBJ1-5; 9 bases match TRBD1. Germline CDR1 reads MGHRA; CDR2 reads YSYEKL. CDR3 length equals 15 residues. V lost 2 bases and J lost 6; bases outside the gene matches: 5. DNA for the CDR3: TGCGCCAGCAGCCAAAGGACAGGGGAAGGTCAGCCCCAGCATTTT. It translates to CASSQRTGEGQPQHF.

The chain recombines TRBV5-4 with TRBJ2-5, with 7 bases that match TRBD2. The J call is in doubt because the DNA end fits TRBJ2-7 better. Per germline, CDR1 SGHNT and CDR2 YYREEE (reference sequence). CDR3 length equals 15 residues. This chain's CDR3 is CASSFGGSRTYEQYF. As DNA, the CDR3 is TGTGCCAGCAGCTTCGGCGGGAGTCGTACCTACGAGCAGTACTTC.

The chain links TRBV5-4 to TRBJ2-1; TRBD2 matches at 10 bases. The germline gives CDR1 SGHNT, CDR2 YYREEE (reference sequence). This CDR3 spans 15 amino acids. V lost 3 bases and J lost 8; bases outside the gene matches: 8. CDR3 loop: CASSSSGRAGYEQFF. The CDR3 DNA reads as TGTGCCAGCAGCTCGAGCGGGAGGGCCGGATATGAGCAGTTCTTC.

The V call is TRBV2, the J call TRBJ2-7; 7 bases align to TRBD1. The CDR3 sequence is 12 residues long. V dropped 7 bases and J dropped 3; count of bases not matched to a gene: 3. CDR1 SNHLY and CDR2 FYNNEI come from the germline V gene. CDR3 residues: CASTGTDYEQYF. The CDR3 DNA reads TGTGCCAGCACGGGGACAGACTACGAGCAGTACTTC.

Only one count was recorded for this clone. The J gene is TRBJ2-1, the V gene TRBV28; a possible D gene is TRBD2 (7 bases). Trimming cost V 7 bases and J 1 base, with 17 bases left between them. CDR3 length: 16 amino acids. Germline V CDR1 and CDR2: MDHEN, SYDVKM. The CDR3 reads CASNRGGGGSYNEQFF. The CDR3 nucleotides read TGTGCCAGCAACCGAGGAGGGGGAGGGTCCTACAATGAGCAGTTCTTC.

The chain joins TRBV6-5 to TRBJ2-7; TRBD1 agrees at 7 bases. Germline V gene data show CDR1 as MNHEY and CDR2 as SVGAGI. The CDR3 has 13 residues. The junction had 3 bases not matched to a gene; V was cut back by 5 bases and J by 2 bases. CDR3 protein: CASSGDRPYEQYF. CDR3 DNA: TGTGCCAGCAGTGGGGACAGACCCTACGAGCAGTACTTC.

The genes are TRBV5-1 and TRBJ1-6; TRBD1 is a possible D gene (5 bases). The CDR3 totals 14 residues. The V end lost 5 bases, the J end lost 10 bases, and 16 bases lay between the germline ends. CDR1 and CDR2 (germline): SGHRS, YFSETQ. In DNA form, the CDR3 reads TGCGCCAGCAGTAGGGCCGGGGGTGAATCACCCCTCCACTTT. Protein: CASSRAGGESPLHF.

The DNA of the CDR3 is TGTGCCAGCAACCGAGGGGGACAGGTGAACACTGAAGCTTTCTTT. It codes for CASNRGGQVNTEAFF. The chain has TRBV7-2 and TRBJ1-1; the match to TRBD1 covers 8 bases. The CDR3 spans 15 residues. The V gene end was trimmed by 7 bases and the J gene end by 0 bases; junction bases not matched to a gene: 7. Germline V lookup: CDR1 SGHTA, CDR2 FQGNSA.

This clone has just one count. This rearrangement joins TRBV9 to TRBJ2-1, with 8 bases aligning to TRBD1. V lost 3 bases and J lost 2; bases outside the gene matches: 4. CDR3 size: 15 residues. Germline V gene sequence: CDR1 SGDLS, CDR2 YYNGEE. In DNA form, the CDR3 reads TGTGCCAGCAGCGCGACAGGGGTAGCCTACAATGAGCAGTTCTTC. Amino acid sequence: CASSATGVAYNEQFF.

V and J are TRBV7-7 and TRBJ2-7; D remains ambiguous. Trimming left V 1 base short and J 6 bases short, with 16 bases between. The CDR3 totals 15 residues. CDR1 and CDR2 (germline): SSHAT, FNYEAQ (reference sequence). CDR3 in amino acids: CASSLDRSPGREQYF. The CDR3 DNA is TGTGCCAGCAGCTTAGATCGCTCACCAGGTCGCGAGCAGTACTTC.

The chain recombines TRBV28 with TRBJ1-2; 8 nucleotides align to TRBD1. The CDR3 is 16 residues long. With V trimmed by 4 bases and J by 4 bases, 11 bases remained unmatched. From germline, CDR1 is MDHEN and CDR2 SYDVKM. This chain's CDR3 is CASSYPQGARGYGYTF. The CDR3 nucleotides are TGTGCCAGCAGTTATCCTCAGGGGGCCAGGGGCTATGGCTACACCTTC.

Only one count was recorded for this clone. The chain uses TRBV19 and TRBJ1-2; 8 nucleotides line up with TRBD1. Germline trimming cut 0 bases from V and 1 base from J; bases unmatched to any gene: 10. The germline gives CDR1 LNHDA, CDR2 SQIVND (reference sequence). This CDR3 spans 18 amino acids. The CDR3 coding sequence is TGTGCCAGTAGTATAGATGACTCCGGACAGGGAGGTAACTATGGCTACACCTTC. Amino acid sequence: CASSIDDSGQGGNYGYTF.

This clone was seen a few times. The V and J genes are TRBV2 and TRBJ1-6; possibly TRBD1 for D (5 bases). The CDR3 covers 15 residues. Trimming pared 8 bases from V and 5 bases from J, leaving 16 bases between. The germline gives CDR1 SNHLY, CDR2 FYNNEI. CDR3 sequence (DNA): TGTGCCAGCGAGGAGATAGGGGAAAATAATTCACCCCTCCACTTT. This codes for CASEEIGENNSPLHF.

This sequence joins TRBV7-9 and TRBJ2-7; D may be TRBD1 (5 bases). CDR1 and CDR2 from the germline V gene are SEHNR and FQNEAQ (reference sequence). The CDR3 loop spans 13 amino acids. Trimming left V 1 base short and J 6 bases short, with 10 bases between. CDR3 sequence: CASSLEGELEQYF. For the CDR3, the DNA is TGTGCCAGCAGCTTAGAAGGGGAACTCGAGCAGTACTTC.

This sequence joins TRBV18 and TRBJ1-1; tentative D call: TRBD1 (5 bases). In germline, CDR1 is KGHSH, CDR2 LQKENI. V was cut by 3 bases and J by 4 bases, with 15 bases left in between. The CDR3 runs to 15 residues. This CDR3 is CASSPGGPKGTEAFF. CDR3 DNA: TGTGCCAGCTCACCGGGGGGACCGAAGGGCACTGAAGCTTTCTTT.

This clone was seen just once. The chain has TRBV7-6 and TRBJ2-1, with TRBD2 matching 10 bases. The CDR3 runs to 18 residues. Germline V lookup: CDR1 SGHVS, CDR2 FNYEAQ. V dropped 1 base and J dropped 3; count of bases not matched to a gene: 9. This CDR3 is CASSLGSGGLSFYNEQFF. CDR3 nucleotides: TGTGCCAGCAGCTTAGGTAGCGGGGGGTTGTCATTCTACAATGAGCAGTTCTTC.

In this sample, this clone turned up a few times. The chain has TRBV9 and TRBJ2-6, with 7 positions matching TRBD1. Germline V CDR1 and CDR2: SGDLS, YYNGEE. V shed 5 bases and J 0 bases; nucleotides not matched to a gene: 5. This CDR3 has 16 residues. The CDR3 loop is CASSGQVSSGANVLTF. CDR3 in DNA: TGTGCCAGCAGTGGACAGGTTAGCTCTGGGGCCAACGTCCTGACTTTC.

The rearrangement links TRBV11-2 to TRBJ2-5; 11 bases align to TRBD2. The CDR3 is 15 amino acids. Germline-derived CDR1 and CDR2 are SGHAT and FQNNGV. V lost 5 bases to trimming and J lost 4 bases; unmatched junction nucleotides: 6. The CDR3 loop is CASSLSGGAPETQYF. The CDR3 DNA sequence: TGTGCCAGCAGCCTTAGCGGGGGGGCCCCAGAGACCCAGTACTTC.